A single sample gave rise to the 21 T cell receptor beta chains below, sequenced in a study of T cell responses to AZD1222 COVID-19 vaccine. TCRdb's copy holds only in-frame clones and misses some; the assay was immunoSEQ multiplex PCR. Among 150,000 to 200,000 clones listed, about 91% were seen once. Source: peripheral blood, taken 28 days after the second AZD1222 dose. These receptors originate from an adult who received the AZD1222 COVID-19 vaccine.

The chain carries TRBV2 and TRBJ1-3, with 9 bases matching TRBD1. CDR1 and CDR2 (germline): SNHLY, FYNNEI. CDR3 length: 16 amino acids. Trimming cost V 6 bases and J 4 bases; bases outside gene matches: 10. Written as DNA, the CDR3 is TGTGCCAGCAGACCCTCCGGGACAGGGCACGGAAACACCATATATTTT. Residues: CASRPSGTGHGNTIYF.

Note on this clone: Different DNA sequences within this sample yield the same CDR3. The chain joins TRBV3-1 (or the pseudogene TRBV3-2) to TRBJ1-3; D ambiguous. Trimming removed 0 bases at V and 4 bases at J, with 7 bases between. Germline CDR1 reads LGHDT; CDR2 reads YNNKEL (reference sequence). This CDR3 contains 14 residues. The CDR3 spells CASSQEALGNTIYF. The CDR3 coding sequence is TGTGCCAGCAGCCAAGAAGCGCTAGGAAACACCATATATTTT.

The chain links TRBV9 to TRBJ1-4; 12 nucleotides align to TRBD1. The CDR3 is 16 residues long. Germline lookup yields CDR1 SGDLS and CDR2 YYNGEE. Trimming at V came to 4 bases and at J to 6 bases, leaving 7 bases not matched to a gene. CDR3 DNA: TGTGCCAGCAGCAACCACCGGGACAGGGGGCATGAAAAACTGTTTTTT. This sequence encodes CASSNHRDRGHEKLFF.

This chain links TRBV27 with TRBJ2-7; 9 bases align to TRBD1. CDR1 is MNHEY and CDR2 is SMNVEV in the germline V gene (reference sequence). The CDR3 totals 16 residues. After removal of 6 bases from V and 3 bases from J, the junction contained 12 bases not matched to a gene. The DNA of the CDR3 is TGTGCCAGCAGCCGCACGGCGGACAGGGGATACTACGAGCAGTACTTC. Residues: CASSRTADRGYYEQYF.

This clone has just one count. This chain connects TRBV6-5 to TRBJ1-1; TRBD1 is a possible D gene (5 bases). Germline assignment: CDR1 MNHEY and CDR2 SVGAGI. The germline V and J ends were trimmed by 2 bases and 1 base, with 8 bases remaining between them. The CDR3 is 14 amino acids. The CDR3 reads CASSYDSGNTEAFF. CDR3 DNA sequence: TGTGCCAGCAGTTACGACAGCGGGAACACTGAAGCTTTCTTT.

This sequence joins TRBV29-1 and TRBJ1-2; no clear D. The V gene's germline CDR1 is SQVTM and CDR2 ANQGSEA. The germline V and J ends were trimmed by 6 bases and 2 bases, with 16 bases remaining between them. The CDR3 is 14 amino acids. Here the CDR3 DNA reads TGCAGCGTCAACACAGCTTACTCCAACTATGGCTACACCTTC. This sequence encodes CSVNTAYSNYGYTF.

V is TRBV18 and J is TRBJ2-1; no clear D gene. The germline gives CDR1 KGHSH, CDR2 LQKENI. The CDR3 runs to 12 residues. The germline V and J ends were trimmed by 5 bases and 7 bases, with 9 bases remaining between them. This chain's CDR3 is CASSWGRNEQFF. DNA for the CDR3: TGTGCCAGCTCATGGGGTAGGAATGAGCAGTTCTTC.

The V and J genes are TRBV7-6 and TRBJ2-3, with D hard to call. This CDR3 spans 14 amino acids. V was shortened by 1 base and J by 0 bases, with 5 bases between the two germline ends. Germline V lookup: CDR1 SGHVS, CDR2 FNYEAQ. The CDR3 spells CASSLEVSTDTQYF. CDR3 coding DNA: TGTGCCAGCAGCTTAGAGGTCAGCACAGATACGCAGTATTTT.

V is TRBV18 and J is TRBJ2-5; TRBD1 matches at 9 bases. The germline V gene encodes CDR1 KGHSH and CDR2 LQKENI. V was pared by 4 bases and J by 3 bases, with 6 bases of the junction left unmatched. The CDR3 spans 15 residues. CDR3 DNA sequence: TGTGCCAGCTCACACCGGGACAGGGCGGAAGAGACCCAGTACTTC. Translating it yields CASSHRDRAEETQYF.

There are a few counts of this clone. This sequence joins TRBV6-5 and TRBJ1-2; weak D call: TRBD1 (6 bases). This CDR3 region has 15 residues. CDR1 MNHEY and CDR2 SVGAGI come from the germline V gene. Trimming removed 2 bases from V and 0 bases from J, with 10 bases in between. Here the CDR3 reads CASSYQDSPNYGYTF. DNA of the CDR3: TGTGCCAGCAGTTACCAGGACAGTCCTAACTATGGCTACACCTTC.

The gene calls are TRBV5-1 and TRBJ1-1; a weak D match, TRBD1 (5 bases). The CDR3 covers 15 residues. Germline CDR1 is SGHRS and CDR2 is YFSETQ. Trimming stripped 0 bases from V and 2 bases from J, with 11 bases between. CDR3 sequence: CASSLVGGGNTEAFF. In DNA, the CDR3 is TGCGCCAGCAGCTTGGTGGGGGGAGGAAACACTGAAGCTTTCTTT.

This rearrangement joins TRBV23-1 to TRBJ1-2; D is unresolved. TRBV23-1 is an open reading frame, and its role is uncertain. The CDR3 loop spans 14 amino acids. V was trimmed by 7 bases and J by 4 bases, leaving 16 bases between them. CDR3 coding DNA: TGCGCCAGCAATAAGCCCAGAGGAGTCTATGGCTACACCTTC. It codes for CASNKPRGVYGYTF.

The chain is built from TRBV11-2 and TRBJ2-3; D might be TRBD1 (6 bases). Per the germline V gene, CDR1 is SGHAT and CDR2 is FQNNGV. V was cut by 1 base and J by 2 bases, with 13 bases left in between. This CDR3 is built from 16 residues. CDR3 in DNA: TGTGCCAGCAGCTTAGGGGACGGACAGCACACAGATACGCAGTATTTT. Translated: CASSLGDGQHTDTQYF. The whole variable domain, filled in from reference TRBV11-2 and TRBJ2-3, reads EAGVAQSPRYKIIEKRQSVAFWCNPISGHATLYWYQQILGQGPKLLIQFQNNGVVDDSQLPKDRFSAERLKGVDSTLKIQPAKLEDSAVYLCASSLGDGQHTDTQYFGPGTRLTVL.

The chain recombines TRBV6-5 with TRBJ1-2; 8 bases match TRBD1. The CDR3 length is 14 residues. CDR1 is MNHEY, CDR2 SVGAGI, per germline. Trimming took 4 bases from V and 6 from J; bases not matched to a gene: 7. The CDR3 here is CASSFLDRADGYTF. For the CDR3, the DNA is TGTGCCAGCAGTTTCCTGGACAGGGCGGATGGCTACACCTTC.

The genes are TRBV7-3 and TRBJ1-1; TRBD1 is a possible D gene (5 bases). Germline V gives CDR1 SGHTA, CDR2 FQGTGA. V was shortened by 8 bases and J by 1 base, with 14 bases between the two germline ends. CDR3 length: 14 amino acids. This chain's CDR3 is CASAFSGQNTEAFF. DNA for the CDR3: TGTGCCAGCGCGTTCTCGGGGCAGAACACTGAAGCTTTCTTT.

The gene calls are TRBV5-1 and TRBJ1-1; D possibly corresponds to TRBD1 (5 bases). Between the trimmed V and J ends, which lost 2 bases and 0 bases, there was a span of 11 bases. The germline V gene encodes CDR1 SGHRS and CDR2 YFSETQ. The CDR3 spans 15 residues. CDR3 residues: CASSLIRGMNTEAFF. The CDR3 coding sequence is TGCGCCAGCAGCTTAATAAGGGGTATGAACACTGAAGCTTTCTTT.

The chain recombines TRBV6-6 with TRBJ1-6, with 9 bases aligning to TRBD1. This CDR3 spans 17 amino acids. Trimming removed 5 bases from V and 9 bases from J; junction bases left unmatched: 14. The germline V gene encodes CDR1 MNHNY and CDR2 SVGAGI (reference sequence). The CDR3: CASSGSRDRAMSSPLHF. In nucleotides, the CDR3 is TGTGCCAGCAGTGGATCGCGGGACAGGGCGATGAGTTCACCCCTCCACTTT.

This chain uses TRBV21-1 with TRBJ1-1. TRBV21-1 corresponds to a pseudogene. The length of the CDR3 is 16 residues. The CDR3 sequence: CASSKERGEGNTEAFF. In DNA, the CDR3 is TGTGCCAGCAGCAAAGAACGGGGGGAGGGGAACACTGAAGCTTTCTTT.

This clone was observed a handful of times. This chain links TRBV9 with TRBJ1-2; 7 bases align to TRBD1. Trimming at V came to 4 bases and at J to 5 bases, leaving 8 bases not matched to a gene. CDR1 is SGDLS, CDR2 YYNGEE, per germline. This CDR3 is 14 amino acids long. The CDR3, as DNA: TGTGCCAGCAGCCGGCGACAGGGCGAGTATGGCTACACCTTC. Translated, it gives CASSRRQGEYGYTF.

The V call is TRBV13, the J call TRBJ1-1; D ambiguous. Germline V gives CDR1 PRHDT, CDR2 FYEKMQ (reference sequence). This CDR3 spans 13 amino acids. Trimming removed 10 bases from V and 5 bases from J, with 17 bases in between. The CDR3 bases are TGTGCCACCATTGACGGGGAAGGGACTGAAGCTTTCTTT. Translation: CATIDGEGTEAFF.

The chain links TRBV19 to TRBJ1-1, with D possibly being TRBD1 (5 bases). Germline CDR1 LNHDA, CDR2 SQIVND (reference sequence). CDR3 size: 13 residues. The ends were cut back, 3 bases at V and 6 bases at J, with 11 bases in the middle. The CDR3 protein is CASSIMGVAEAFF. CDR3 bases: TGTGCCAGTAGTATCATGGGGGTGGCTGAAGCTTTCTTT.